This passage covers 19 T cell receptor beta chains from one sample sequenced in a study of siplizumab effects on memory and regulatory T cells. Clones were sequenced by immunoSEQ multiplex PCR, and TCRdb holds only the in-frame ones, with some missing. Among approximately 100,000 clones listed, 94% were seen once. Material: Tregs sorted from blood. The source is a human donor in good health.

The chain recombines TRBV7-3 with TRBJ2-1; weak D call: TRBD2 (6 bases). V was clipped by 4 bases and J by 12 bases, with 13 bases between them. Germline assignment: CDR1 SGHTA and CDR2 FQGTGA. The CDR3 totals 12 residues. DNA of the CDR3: TGTGCCAGCAGCTCGGGAGTTGGAAGGCAGTTCTTC. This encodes CASSSGVGRQFF.

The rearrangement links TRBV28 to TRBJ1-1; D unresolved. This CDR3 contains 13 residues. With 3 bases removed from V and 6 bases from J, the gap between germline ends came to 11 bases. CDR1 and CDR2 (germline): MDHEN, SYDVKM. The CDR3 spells CASSFPDTPEAFF. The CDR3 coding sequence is TGTGCCAGCAGTTTTCCTGACACCCCTGAAGCTTTCTTT.

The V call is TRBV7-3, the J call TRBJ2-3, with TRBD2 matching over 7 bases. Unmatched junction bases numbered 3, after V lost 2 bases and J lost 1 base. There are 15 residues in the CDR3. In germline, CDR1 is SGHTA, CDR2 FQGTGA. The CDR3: CASSLEGLRTDTQYF. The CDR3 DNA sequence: TGTGCCAGCAGCTTAGAGGGACTACGCACAGATACGCAGTATTTT.

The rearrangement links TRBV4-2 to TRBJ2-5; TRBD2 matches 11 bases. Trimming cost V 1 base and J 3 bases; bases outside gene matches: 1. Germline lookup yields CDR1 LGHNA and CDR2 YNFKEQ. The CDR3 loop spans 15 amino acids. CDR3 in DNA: TGTGCCAGCAGCCAAGCGGGACTAGCGGAAGAGACCCAGTACTTC. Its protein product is CASSQAGLAEETQYF.

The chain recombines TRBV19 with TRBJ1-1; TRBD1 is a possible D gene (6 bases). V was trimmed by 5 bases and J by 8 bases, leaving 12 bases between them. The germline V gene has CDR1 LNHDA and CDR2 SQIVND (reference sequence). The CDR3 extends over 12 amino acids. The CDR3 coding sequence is TGTGCCAGTAGTCGGGACAACGGGGAAGCTTTCTTT. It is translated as CASSRDNGEAFF.

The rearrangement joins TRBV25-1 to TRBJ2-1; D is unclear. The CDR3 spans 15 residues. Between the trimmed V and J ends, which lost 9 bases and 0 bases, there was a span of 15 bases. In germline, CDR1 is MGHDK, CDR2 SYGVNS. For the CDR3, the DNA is TGTGCCAGTACGGTTGGCGGACCCTCCTACAATGAGCAGTTCTTC. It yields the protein CASTVGGPSYNEQFF. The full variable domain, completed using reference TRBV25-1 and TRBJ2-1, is EADIYQTPRYLVIGTGKKITLECSQTMGHDKMYWYQQDPGMELHLIHYSYGVNSTEKGDLSSESTVSRIRTEHFPLTLESARPSHTSQYLCASTVGGPSYNEQFFGPGTRLTVL.

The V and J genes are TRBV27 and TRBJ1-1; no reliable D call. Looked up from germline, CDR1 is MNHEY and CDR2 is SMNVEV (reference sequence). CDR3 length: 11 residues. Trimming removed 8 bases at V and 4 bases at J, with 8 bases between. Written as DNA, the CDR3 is TGTGCCAGCGGGAGGACCACTGAAGCTTTCTTT. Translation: CASGRTTEAFF.

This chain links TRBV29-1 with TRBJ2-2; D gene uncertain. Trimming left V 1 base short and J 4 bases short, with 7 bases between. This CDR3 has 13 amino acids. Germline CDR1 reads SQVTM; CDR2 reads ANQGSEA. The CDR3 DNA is TGCAGCGTTGAAGTTGGCGCCACCGGGGAGCTGTTTTTT. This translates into CSVEVGATGELFF.

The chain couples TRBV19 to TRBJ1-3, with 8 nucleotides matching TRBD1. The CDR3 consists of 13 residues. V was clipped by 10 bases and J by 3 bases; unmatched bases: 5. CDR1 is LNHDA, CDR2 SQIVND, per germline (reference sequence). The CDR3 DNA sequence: TGTGCCATCCTACAGGGGGGTGGAAACACCATATATTTT. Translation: CAILQGGGNTIYF. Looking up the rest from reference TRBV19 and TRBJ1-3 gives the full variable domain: DGGITQSPKYLFRKEGQNVTLSCEQNLNHDAMYWYRQDPGQGLRLIYYSQIVNDFQKGDIAEGYSVSREKKESFPLTVTSAQKNPTAFYLCAILQGGGNTIYFGEGSWLTVV.

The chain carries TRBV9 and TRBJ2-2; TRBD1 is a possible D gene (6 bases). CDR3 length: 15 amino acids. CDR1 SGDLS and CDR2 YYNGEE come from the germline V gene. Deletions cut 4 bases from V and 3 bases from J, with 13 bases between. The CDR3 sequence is CASSSRGGYTGELFF. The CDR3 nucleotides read TGTGCCAGCAGCTCCAGGGGCGGATACACCGGGGAGCTGTTTTTT.

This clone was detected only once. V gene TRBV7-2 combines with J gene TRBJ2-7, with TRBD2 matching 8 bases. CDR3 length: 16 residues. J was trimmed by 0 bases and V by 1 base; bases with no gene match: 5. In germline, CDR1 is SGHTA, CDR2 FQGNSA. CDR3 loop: CASSLELAVLSYEQYF. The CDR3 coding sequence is TGTGCCAGCAGCTTAGAACTAGCGGTCCTCTCCTACGAGCAGTACTTC.

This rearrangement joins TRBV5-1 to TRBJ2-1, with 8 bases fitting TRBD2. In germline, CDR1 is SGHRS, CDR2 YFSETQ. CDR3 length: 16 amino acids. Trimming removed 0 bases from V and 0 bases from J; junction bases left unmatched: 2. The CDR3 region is CASSLGAGGSYNEQFF. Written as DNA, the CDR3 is TGCGCCAGCAGCTTGGGTGCGGGAGGCTCCTACAATGAGCAGTTCTTC.

The CDR3 DNA sequence: TGCGCCAGCAGCTTGAACGAGGGTTTAGTATACGAGCAGTACTTC. This translates into CASSLNEGLVYEQYF. The chain is built from TRBV5-1 and TRBJ2-7, with a tentative D call TRBD2 (5 bases). Looked up from germline, CDR1 is SGHRS and CDR2 is YFSETQ. CDR3 length: 15 amino acids. V was cut by 1 base and J by 4 bases, with 15 bases left in between.

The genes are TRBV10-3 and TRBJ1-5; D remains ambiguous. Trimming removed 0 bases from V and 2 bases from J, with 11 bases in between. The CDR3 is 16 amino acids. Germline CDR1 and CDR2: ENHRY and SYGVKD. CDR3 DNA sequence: TGTGCCATCAGTGAGTCGAGCCCCGGGGGCAATCAGCCCCAGCATTTT. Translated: CAISESSPGGNQPQHF.

CDR3 region: CASSFEGPTGTGELFF. CDR3 DNA: TGTGCCAGCAGCTTCGAGGGACCCACCGGCACCGGGGAGCTGTTTTTT. The rearrangement joins TRBV7-9 to TRBJ2-2, with D perhaps TRBD1 or TRBD2 (5 bases each). Germline V gene data show CDR1 as SEHNR and CDR2 as FQNEAQ (reference sequence). The CDR3 loop spans 16 amino acids. Trimming removed 3 bases from V and 4 bases from J, with 15 bases in between.

The CDR3: CASSYVRVANYGYTF. In DNA form, the CDR3 reads TGTGCCAGCAGTTACGTCAGGGTAGCTAACTATGGCTACACCTTC. The chain combines TRBV6-6 with TRBJ1-2; a possible D gene is TRBD1 (5 bases). Germline values: CDR1 MNHNY, CDR2 SVGAGI (reference sequence). The ends were cut back, 2 bases at V and 0 bases at J, with 10 bases in the middle. The length of the CDR3 is 15 residues.

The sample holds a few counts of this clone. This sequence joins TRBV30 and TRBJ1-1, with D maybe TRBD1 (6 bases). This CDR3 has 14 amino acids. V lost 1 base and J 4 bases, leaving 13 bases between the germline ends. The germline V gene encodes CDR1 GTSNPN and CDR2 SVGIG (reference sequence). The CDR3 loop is CAWSGGGGFTEAFF. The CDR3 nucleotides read TGTGCCTGGAGTGGAGGGGGAGGGTTCACTGAAGCTTTCTTT.

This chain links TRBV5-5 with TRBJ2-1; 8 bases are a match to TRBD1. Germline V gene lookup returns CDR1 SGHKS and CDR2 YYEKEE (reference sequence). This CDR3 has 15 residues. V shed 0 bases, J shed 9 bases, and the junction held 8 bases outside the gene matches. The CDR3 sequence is CASSLVGQALSEQFF. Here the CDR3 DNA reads TGTGCCAGCAGCTTGGTGGGACAGGCTCTTAGTGAGCAGTTCTTC. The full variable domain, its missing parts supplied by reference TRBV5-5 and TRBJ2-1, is DAGVTQSPTHLIKTRGQQVTLRCSPISGHKSVSWYQQVLGQGPQFIFQYYEKEERGRGNFPDRFSARQFPNYSSELNVNALLLGDSALYLCASSLVGQALSEQFFGPGTRLTVL.

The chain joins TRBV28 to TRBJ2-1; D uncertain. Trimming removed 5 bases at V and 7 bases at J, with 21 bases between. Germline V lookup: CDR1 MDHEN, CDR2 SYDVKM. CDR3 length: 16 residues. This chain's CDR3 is CASSQVPLPRDNEQFF. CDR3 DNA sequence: TGTGCCAGCAGTCAGGTACCGCTCCCGAGAGATAATGAGCAGTTCTTC.